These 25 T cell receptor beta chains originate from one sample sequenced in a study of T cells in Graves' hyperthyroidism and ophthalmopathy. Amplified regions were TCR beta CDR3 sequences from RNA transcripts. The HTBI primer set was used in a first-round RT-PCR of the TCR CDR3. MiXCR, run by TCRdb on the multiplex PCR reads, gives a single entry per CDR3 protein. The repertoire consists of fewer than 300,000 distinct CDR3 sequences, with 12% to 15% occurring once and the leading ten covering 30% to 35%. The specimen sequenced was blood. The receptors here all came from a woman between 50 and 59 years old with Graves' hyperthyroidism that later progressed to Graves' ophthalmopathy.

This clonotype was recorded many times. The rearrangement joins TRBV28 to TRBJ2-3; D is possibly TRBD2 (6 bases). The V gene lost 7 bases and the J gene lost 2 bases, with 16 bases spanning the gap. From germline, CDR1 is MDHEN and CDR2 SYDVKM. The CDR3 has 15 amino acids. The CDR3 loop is CASTESSGYTDTQYF. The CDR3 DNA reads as TGTGCCAGCACTGAGTCCAGCGGGTACACAGATACGCAGTATTTT.

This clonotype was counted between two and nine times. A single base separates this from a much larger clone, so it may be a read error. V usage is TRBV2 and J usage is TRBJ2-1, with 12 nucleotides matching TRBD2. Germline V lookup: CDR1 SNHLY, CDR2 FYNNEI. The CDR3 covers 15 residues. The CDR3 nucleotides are TGTGCCAGCAGTCGACTAGCGGGAGCTTACAATGGGCAGTTCTTC. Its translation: CASSRLAGAYNGQFF.

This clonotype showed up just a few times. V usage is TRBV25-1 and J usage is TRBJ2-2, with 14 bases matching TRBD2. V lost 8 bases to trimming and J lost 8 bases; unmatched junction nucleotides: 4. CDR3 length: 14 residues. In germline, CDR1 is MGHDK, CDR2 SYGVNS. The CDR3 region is CASDGTSGRGELFF. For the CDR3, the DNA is TGTGCCAGCGACGGGACTAGCGGGAGAGGGGAGCTGTTTTTT.

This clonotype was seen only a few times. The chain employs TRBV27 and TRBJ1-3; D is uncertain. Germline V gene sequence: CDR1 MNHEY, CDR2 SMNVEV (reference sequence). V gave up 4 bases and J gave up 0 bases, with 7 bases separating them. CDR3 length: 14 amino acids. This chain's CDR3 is CASSSGDSGNTIYF. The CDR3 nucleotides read TGTGCCAGCAGTTCCGGCGACTCTGGAAACACCATATATTTT.

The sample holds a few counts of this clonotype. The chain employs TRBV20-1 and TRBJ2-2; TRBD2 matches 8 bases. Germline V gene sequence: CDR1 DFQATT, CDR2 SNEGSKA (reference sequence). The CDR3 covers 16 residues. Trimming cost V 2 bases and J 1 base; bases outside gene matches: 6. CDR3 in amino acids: CSARPPGLVNTGELFF. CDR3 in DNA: TGCAGTGCTAGACCGCCGGGACTAGTGAACACCGGGGAGCTGTTTTTT.

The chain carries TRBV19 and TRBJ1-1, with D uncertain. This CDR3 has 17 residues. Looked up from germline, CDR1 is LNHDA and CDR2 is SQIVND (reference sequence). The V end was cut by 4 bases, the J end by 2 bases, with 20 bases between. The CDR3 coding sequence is TGTGCCAGTAGTAAGGCAGGTGGCAGCCCTCTCAACACTGAAGCTTTCTTT. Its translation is CASSKAGGSPLNTEAFF.

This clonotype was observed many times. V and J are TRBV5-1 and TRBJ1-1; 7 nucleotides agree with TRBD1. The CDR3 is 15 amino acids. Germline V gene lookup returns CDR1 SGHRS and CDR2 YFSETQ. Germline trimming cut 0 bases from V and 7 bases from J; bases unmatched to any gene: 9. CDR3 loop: CASSLEAGGYIEAFF. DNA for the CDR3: TGCGCCAGCAGCTTGGAGGCAGGGGGATATATTGAAGCTTTCTTT.

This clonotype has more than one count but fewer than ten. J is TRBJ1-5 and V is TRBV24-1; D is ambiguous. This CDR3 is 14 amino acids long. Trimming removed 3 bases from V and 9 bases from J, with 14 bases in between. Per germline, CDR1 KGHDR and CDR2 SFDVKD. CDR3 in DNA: TGTGCCACCAGTGATGCCCTGAGAAGGTGGCCCCAGCATTTT. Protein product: CATSDALRRWPQHF.

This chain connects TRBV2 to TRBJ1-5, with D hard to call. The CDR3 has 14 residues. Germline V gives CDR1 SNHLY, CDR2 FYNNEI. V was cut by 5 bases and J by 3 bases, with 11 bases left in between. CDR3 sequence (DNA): TGTGCCAGCAGTAACGACCGACTCAATCAGCCCCAGCATTTT. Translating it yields CASSNDRLNQPQHF.

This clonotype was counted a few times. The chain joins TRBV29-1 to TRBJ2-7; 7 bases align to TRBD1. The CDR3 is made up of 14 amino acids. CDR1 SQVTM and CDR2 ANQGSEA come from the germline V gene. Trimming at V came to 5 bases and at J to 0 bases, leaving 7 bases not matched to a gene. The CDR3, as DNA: TGCAGCGTTACAGGACAGGCGTCCTCCTACGAGCAGTACTTC. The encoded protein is CSVTGQASSYEQYF.

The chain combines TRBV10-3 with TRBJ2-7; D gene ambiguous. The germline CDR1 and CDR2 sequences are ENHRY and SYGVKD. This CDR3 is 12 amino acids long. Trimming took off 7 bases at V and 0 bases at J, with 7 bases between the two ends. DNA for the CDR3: TGTGCCATCAAAAACACCTCCTACGAGCAGTACTTC. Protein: CAIKNTSYEQYF.

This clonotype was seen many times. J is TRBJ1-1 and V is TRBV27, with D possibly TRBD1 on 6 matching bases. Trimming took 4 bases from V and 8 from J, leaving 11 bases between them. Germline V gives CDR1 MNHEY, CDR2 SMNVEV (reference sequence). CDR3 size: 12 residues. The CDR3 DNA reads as TGTGCCAGCAGTTCGACAGGTCTAGAAGCTTTCTTT. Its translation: CASSSTGLEAFF.

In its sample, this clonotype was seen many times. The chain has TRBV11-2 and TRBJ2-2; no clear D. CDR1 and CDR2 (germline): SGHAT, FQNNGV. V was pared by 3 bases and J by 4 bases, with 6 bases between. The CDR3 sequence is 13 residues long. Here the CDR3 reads CASSFGFTGELFF. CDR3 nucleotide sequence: TGTGCCAGCAGCTTTGGATTCACCGGGGAGCTGTTTTTT.

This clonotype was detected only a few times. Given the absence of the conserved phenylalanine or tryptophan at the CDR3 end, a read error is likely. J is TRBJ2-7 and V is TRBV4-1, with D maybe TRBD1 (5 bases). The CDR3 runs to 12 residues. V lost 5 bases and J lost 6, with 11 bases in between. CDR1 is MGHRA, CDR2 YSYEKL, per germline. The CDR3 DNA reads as TGCGCCAGCAGCAACAATAGGGGCGAGCAGTACCTC. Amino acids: CASSNNRGEQYL.

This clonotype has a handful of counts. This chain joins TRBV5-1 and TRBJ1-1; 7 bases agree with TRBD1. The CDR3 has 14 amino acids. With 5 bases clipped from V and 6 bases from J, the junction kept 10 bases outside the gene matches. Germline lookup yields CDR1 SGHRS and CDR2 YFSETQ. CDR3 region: CASSPGGGEAEAFF. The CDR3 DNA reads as TGCGCCAGCAGTCCCGGAGGGGGCGAGGCTGAAGCTTTCTTT.

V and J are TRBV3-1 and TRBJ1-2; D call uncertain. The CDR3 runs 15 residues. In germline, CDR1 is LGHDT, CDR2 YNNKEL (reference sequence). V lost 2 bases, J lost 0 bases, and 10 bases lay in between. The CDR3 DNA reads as TGTGCCAGCAGCCAATGGCAGGCGTCTAACTATGGCTACACCTTC. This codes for CASSQWQASNYGYTF. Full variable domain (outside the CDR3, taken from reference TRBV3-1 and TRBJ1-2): DTAVSQTPKYLVTQMGNDKSIKCEQNLGHDTMYWYKQDSKKFLKIMFSYNNKELIINETVPNRFSPKSPDKAHLNLHINSLELGDSAVYFCASSQWQASNYGYTFGSGTRLTVV.

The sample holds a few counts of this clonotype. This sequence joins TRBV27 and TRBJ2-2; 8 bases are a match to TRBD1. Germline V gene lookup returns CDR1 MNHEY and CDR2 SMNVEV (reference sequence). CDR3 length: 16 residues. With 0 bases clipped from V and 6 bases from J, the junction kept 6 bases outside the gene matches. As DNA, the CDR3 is TGTGCCAGCAGTTTATCATGGGCAGGGGGCGCCGGGGAGCTGTTTTTT. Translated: CASSLSWAGGAGELFF.

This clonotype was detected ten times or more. The CDR3 region has the DNA TGTGCCAGCAGTCCGCCGGGACTACGGGGGAATGAGCAGTTCTTC. Its translation: CASSPPGLRGNEQFF. The rearrangement uses TRBV28 and TRBJ2-1; 7 bases map to TRBD2. Germline V gene data show CDR1 as MDHEN and CDR2 as SYDVKM. V lost 5 bases to trimming and J lost 7 bases; unmatched junction nucleotides: 11. This CDR3 comprises 15 residues.

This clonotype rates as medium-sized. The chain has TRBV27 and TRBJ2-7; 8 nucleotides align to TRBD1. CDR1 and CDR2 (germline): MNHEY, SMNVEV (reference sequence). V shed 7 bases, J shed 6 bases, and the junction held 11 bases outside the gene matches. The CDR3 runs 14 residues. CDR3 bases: TGTGCCAGCATCCAGGGGGCGCCCCCAGGCGAGCAGTACTTC. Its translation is CASIQGAPPGEQYF.

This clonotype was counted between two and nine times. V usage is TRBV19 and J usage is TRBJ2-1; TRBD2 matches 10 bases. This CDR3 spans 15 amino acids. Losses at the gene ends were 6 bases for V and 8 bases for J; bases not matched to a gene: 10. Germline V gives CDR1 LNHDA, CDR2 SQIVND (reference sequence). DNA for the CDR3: TGTGCCAGTAGACCGCGACTGAGCGGGGGGGATGAGCAGTTCTTC. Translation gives CASRPRLSGGDEQFF.

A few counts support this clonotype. CDR3 sequence (DNA): TGTGCCAGCAGCCAAGAAAGTTCTGGTCGCTACGAGCAGTACTTC. Residues: CASSQESSGRYEQYF. The chain links TRBV3-1 to TRBJ2-7; D gene uncertain. V dropped 0 bases and J dropped 3 bases, with 12 bases sitting between them. The CDR3 spans 15 residues. Germline-derived CDR1 and CDR2 are LGHDT and YNNKEL (reference sequence).

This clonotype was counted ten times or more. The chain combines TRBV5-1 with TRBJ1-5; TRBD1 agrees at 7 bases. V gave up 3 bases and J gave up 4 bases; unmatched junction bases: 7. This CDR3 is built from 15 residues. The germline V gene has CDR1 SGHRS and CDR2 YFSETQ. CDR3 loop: CASSSGTEGNQPQHF. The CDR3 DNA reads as TGCGCCAGCAGCTCCGGGACAGAGGGGAATCAGCCCCAGCATTTT.

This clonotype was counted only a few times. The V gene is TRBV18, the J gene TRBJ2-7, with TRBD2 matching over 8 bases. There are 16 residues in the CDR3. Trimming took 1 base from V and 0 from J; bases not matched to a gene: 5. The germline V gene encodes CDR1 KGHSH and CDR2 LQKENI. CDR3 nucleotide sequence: TGTGCCAGCTCACCACTCCCGGGGGGGGCCTCCTACGAGCAGTACTTC. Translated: CASSPLPGGASYEQYF.

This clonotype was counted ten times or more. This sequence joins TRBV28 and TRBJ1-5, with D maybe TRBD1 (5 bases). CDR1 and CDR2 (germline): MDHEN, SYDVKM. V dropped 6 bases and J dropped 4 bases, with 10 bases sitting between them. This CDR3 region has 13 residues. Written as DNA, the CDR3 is TGTGCCAGCAGACAAGGGGTGAATCAGCCCCAGCATTTT. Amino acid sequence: CASRQGVNQPQHF.

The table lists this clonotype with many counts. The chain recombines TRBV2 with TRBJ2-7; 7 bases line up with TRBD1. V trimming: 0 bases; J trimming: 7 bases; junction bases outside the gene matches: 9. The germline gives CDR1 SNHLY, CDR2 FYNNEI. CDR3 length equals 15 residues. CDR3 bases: TGTGCCAGCAGTGAAGCTCCACAGGGGACGAGGGAGCAGTACTTC. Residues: CASSEAPQGTREQYF.